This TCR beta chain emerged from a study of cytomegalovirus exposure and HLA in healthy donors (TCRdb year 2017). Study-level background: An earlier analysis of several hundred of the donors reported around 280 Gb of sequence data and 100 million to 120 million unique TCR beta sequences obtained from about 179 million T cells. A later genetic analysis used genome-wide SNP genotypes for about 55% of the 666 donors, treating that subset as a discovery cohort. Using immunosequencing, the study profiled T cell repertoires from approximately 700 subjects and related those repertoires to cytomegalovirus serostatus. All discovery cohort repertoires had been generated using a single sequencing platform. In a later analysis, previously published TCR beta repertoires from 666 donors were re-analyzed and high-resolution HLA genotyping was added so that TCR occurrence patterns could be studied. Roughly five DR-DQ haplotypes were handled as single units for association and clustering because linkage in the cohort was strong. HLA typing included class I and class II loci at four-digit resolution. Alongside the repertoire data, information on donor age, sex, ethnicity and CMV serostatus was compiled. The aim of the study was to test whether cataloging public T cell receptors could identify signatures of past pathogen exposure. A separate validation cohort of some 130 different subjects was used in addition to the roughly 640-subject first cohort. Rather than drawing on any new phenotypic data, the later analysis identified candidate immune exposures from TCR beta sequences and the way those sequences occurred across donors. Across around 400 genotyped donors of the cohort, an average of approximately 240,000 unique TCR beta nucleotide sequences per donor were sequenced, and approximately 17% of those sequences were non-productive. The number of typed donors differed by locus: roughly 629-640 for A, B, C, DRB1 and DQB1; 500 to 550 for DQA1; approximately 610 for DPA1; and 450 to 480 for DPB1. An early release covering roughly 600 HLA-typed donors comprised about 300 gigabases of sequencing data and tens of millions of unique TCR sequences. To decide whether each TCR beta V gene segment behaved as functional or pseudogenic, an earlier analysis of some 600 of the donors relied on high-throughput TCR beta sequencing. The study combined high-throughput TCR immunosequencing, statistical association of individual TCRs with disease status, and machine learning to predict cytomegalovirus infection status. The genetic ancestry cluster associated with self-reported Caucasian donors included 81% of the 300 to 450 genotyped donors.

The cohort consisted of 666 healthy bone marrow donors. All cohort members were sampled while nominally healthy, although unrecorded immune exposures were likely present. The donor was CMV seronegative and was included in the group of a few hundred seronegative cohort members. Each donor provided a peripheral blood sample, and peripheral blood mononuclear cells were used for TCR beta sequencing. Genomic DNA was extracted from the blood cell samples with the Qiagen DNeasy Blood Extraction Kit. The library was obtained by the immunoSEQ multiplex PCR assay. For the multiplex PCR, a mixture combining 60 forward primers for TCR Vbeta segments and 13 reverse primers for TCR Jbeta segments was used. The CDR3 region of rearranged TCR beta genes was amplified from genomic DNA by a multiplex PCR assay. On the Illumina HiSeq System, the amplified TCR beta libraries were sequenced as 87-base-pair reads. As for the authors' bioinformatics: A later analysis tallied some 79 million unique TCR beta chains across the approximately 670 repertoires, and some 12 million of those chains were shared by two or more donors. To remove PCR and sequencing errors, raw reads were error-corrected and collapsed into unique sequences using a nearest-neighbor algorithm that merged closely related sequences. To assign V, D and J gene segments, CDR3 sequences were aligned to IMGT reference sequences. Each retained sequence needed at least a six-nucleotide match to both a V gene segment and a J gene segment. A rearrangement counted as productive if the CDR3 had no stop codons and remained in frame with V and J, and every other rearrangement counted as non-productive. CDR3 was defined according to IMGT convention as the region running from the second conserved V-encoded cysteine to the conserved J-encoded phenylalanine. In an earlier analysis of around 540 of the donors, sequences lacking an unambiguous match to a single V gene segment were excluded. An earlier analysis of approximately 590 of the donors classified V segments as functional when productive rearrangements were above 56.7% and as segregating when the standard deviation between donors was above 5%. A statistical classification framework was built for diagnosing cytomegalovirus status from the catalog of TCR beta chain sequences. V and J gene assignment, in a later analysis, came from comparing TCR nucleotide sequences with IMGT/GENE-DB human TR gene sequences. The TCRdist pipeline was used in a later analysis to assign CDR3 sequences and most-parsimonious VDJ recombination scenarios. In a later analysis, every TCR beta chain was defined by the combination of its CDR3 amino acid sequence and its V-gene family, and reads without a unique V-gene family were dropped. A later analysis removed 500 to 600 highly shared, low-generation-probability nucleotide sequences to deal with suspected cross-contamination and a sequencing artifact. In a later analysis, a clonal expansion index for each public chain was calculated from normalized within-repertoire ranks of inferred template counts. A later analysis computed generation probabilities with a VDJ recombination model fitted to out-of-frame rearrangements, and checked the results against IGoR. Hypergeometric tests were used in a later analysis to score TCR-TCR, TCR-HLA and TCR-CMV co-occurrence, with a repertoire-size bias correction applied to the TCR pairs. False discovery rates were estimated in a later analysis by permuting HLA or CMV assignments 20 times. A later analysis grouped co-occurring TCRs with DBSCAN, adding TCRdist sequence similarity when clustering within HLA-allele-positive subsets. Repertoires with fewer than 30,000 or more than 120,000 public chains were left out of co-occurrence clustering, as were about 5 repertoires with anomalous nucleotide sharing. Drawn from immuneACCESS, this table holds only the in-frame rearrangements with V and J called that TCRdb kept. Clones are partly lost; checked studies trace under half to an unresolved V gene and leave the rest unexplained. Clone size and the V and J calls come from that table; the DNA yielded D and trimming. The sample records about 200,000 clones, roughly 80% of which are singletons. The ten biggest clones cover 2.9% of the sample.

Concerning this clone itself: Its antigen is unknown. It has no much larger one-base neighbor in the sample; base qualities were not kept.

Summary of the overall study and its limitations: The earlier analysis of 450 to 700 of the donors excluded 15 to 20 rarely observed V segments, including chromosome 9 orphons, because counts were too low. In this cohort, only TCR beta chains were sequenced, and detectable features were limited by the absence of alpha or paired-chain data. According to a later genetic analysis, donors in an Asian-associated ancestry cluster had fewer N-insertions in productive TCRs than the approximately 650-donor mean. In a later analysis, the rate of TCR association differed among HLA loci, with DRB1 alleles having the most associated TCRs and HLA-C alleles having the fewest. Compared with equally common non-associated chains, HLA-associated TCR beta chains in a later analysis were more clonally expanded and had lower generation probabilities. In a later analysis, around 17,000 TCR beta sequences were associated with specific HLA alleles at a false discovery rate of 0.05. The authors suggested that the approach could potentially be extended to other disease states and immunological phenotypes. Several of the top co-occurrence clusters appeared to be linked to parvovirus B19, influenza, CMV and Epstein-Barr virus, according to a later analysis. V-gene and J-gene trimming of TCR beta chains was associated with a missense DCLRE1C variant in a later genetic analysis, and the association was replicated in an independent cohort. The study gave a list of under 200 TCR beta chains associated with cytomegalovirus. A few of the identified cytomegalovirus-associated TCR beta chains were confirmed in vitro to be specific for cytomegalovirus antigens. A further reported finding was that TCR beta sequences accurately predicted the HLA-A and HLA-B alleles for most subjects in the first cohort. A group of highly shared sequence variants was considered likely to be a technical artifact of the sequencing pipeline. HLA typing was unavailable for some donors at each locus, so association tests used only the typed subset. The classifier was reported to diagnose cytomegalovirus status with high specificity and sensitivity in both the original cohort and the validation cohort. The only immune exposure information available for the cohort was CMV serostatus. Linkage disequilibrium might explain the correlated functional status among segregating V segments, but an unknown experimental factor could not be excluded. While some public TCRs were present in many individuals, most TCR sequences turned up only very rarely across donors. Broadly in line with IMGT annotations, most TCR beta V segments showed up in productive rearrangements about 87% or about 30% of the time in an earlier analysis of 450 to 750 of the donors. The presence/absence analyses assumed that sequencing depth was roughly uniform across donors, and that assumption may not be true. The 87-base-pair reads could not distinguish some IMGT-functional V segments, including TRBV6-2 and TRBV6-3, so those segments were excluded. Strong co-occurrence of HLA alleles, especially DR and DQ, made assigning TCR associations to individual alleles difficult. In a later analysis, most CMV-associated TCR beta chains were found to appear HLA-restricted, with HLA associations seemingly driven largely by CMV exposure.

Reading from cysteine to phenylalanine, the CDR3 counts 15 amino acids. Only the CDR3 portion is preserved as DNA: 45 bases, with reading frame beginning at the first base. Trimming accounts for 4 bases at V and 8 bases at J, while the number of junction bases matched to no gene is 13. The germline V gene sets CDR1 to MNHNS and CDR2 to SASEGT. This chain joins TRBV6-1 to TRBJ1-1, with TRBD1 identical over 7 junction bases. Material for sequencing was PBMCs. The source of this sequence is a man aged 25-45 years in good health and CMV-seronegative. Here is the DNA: TGTGCCAGCAGTGCTAGCACGACAGGGAATACCGAAGCTTTCTTT. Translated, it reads CASSASTTGNTEAFF.